These T cell receptor beta chains were read from a single sample in a study of T cells after yellow fever vaccination. TCRdb reprocessed the 5' RACE reads with MiXCR, giving one entry per CDR3 protein. This table holds 200,000 to 250,000 distinct CDR3 sequences, around 3.1% found once. The source material was CD4+ T cells sorted from PBMCs, sampled 10 days after the yellow fever booster vaccination. The receptors were sampled from a man aged 18 to 30 who received the YFV17D yellow fever vaccine. The CDR3 runs from the conserved cysteine through the conserved F or W. The order of the fields is D gene, J gene, V gene, clone size, CDR3 protein, CDR3 DNA. A D gene is named only where the DNA matches it firmly. Not all rows give a size; the values are once, few, many and, for expanded clones, a class.

-	TRBJ2-7	TRBV5-6	few	CASSLRRHYEQYF	TGTGCCAGCAGCTTGCGACGGCACTACGAGCAGTACTTC
-	TRBJ1-2	TRBV15	many	CATTSPGVGYGYTF	TGTGCCACCACCTCGCCCGGGGTAGGGTATGGCTACACCTTC
TRBD2	TRBJ2-1	TRBV5-5	many	CASSLGLGGAAYNEQFF	TGTGCCAGCAGCTTGGGACTCGGGGGGGCGGCCTACAATGAGCAGTTCTTC
TRBD1	TRBJ1-2	TRBV5-6	many	CASDRGNYGYTF	TGTGCCAGCGACAGGGGGAACTATGGCTACACCTTC
-	TRBJ1-3	TRBV3-1	few	CASSQAAGNTIYF	TGTGCCAGCAGCCAGGCGGCTGGAAACACCATATATTTT
TRBD1	TRBJ2-3	TRBV5-1	many	CASSKGQRTDTQYF	TGCGCCAGCAGCAAGGGACAGCGCACAGATACGCAGTATTTT
TRBD1	TRBJ1-2	TRBV29-1	many	CSVATGANYGYTF	TGCAGCGTCGCGACAGGGGCTAACTATGGCTACACCTTC
-	TRBJ2-7	TRBV7-2	many	CASSFSGTGEYEQYF	TGTGCCAGCAGTTTTTCCGGGACGGGCGAATACGAGCAGTACTTC
-	TRBJ2-7	TRBV11-2	-	CASSSPRGSRLSITSTTYEQYF	TGTGCCAGCAGCTCACCCCGGGGCTCTCGGCTTAGTATTACTTCTACAACCTACGAGCAGTACTTC
-	TRBJ2-3	TRBV5-1	many	CASTPFGGADTQYF	TGCGCCAGCACTCCATTCGGAGGGGCAGATACGCAGTATTTT
-	TRBJ2-3	TRBV15	many	CATSRDRGASTDTQYF	TGTGCCACCAGCAGAGACCGCGGGGCAAGCACAGATACGCAGTATTTT
-	TRBJ1-1	TRBV7-3	many	CASSFSGDHNTEAFF	TGTGCCAGCAGCTTTTCAGGGGACCACAACACTGAAGCTTTCTTT
-	TRBJ1-1	TRBV2	-	CASGLDTYTEAFF	TGTGCCAGCGGACTGGACACCTACACTGAAGCTTTCTTT
-	TRBJ1-5	TRBV7-9	many	CASSTSTNQPQHF	TGTGCCAGCAGCACCAGTACAAATCAGCCCCAGCATTTT
-	TRBJ2-5	TRBV18	-	CASSPGQPQETQYF	TGTGCCAGCTCACCGGGGCAGCCTCAAGAGACCCAGTACTTC
-	TRBJ1-3	TRBV5-6	-	CASSLGSVWWQGSSGNTIYF	TGTGCCAGCAGCTTGGGCTCGGTTTGGTGGCAGGGTAGTTCTGGAAACACCATATATTTT
TRBD1	TRBJ2-2	TRBV20-1	many	CSARDRGNTGELFF	TGCAGTGCCCGGGACAGGGGCAACACCGGGGAGCTGTTTTTT
-	TRBJ2-4	TRBV7-2	many	CASSLDRDIQYF	TGTGCCAGCAGCTTAGACAGGGACATTCAGTACTTC
-	TRBJ2-2	TRBV2	many	CASSPRYTGELFF	TGTGCCAGCAGTCCCAGATACACCGGGGAGCTGTTTTTT
-	TRBJ1-1	TRBV4-1	many	CASSQRRNTEAFF	TGCGCCAGCAGCCAACGGCGGAACACTGAAGCTTTCTTT
-	TRBJ2-2	TRBV20-1	many	CSAKNPLNTGELFF	TGCAGTGCCAAAAACCCCCTAAACACCGGGGAGCTGTTTTTT
TRBD2	TRBJ2-1	TRBV3-1	-	CASSRPTSGNNEQFF	TGTGCCAGCAGCCGCCCGACTAGCGGAAACAATGAGCAGTTCTTC
TRBD1	TRBJ2-5	TRBV25-1	-	CASSDRDRGSRETQYF	TGTGCCAGCAGTGACCGGGACAGGGGTAGTCGAGAGACCCAGTACTTC
TRBD1	TRBJ1-5	TRBV19	few	CASSQVAGGYQPQHF	TGTGCCAGTAGTCAGGTGGCAGGGGGCTATCAGCCCCAGCATTTT
-	TRBJ1-1	TRBV5-1	few	CASSLAGRSEAFF	TGCGCCAGCAGCTTGGCCGGGAGGTCTGAAGCTTTCTTT
-	TRBJ1-5	TRBV12-3/TRBV12-4	few	CASSLFEYQPQHF	TGTGCCAGCAGTTTATTTGAGTATCAGCCCCAGCATTTT
TRBD2	TRBJ2-1	TRBV9	many	CASSATTSGGDEQFF	TGTGCCAGCAGCGCAACGACTAGCGGGGGAGATGAGCAGTTCTTC
TRBD2	TRBJ2-5	TRBV5-1	many	CASSLGLAGETQYF	TGCGCCAGCAGCTTGGGACTAGCGGGAGAGACCCAGTACTTC
-	TRBJ1-4	TRBV7-3	many	CASSLTGSPGEKLFF	TGTGCCAGCAGCTTAACCGGCAGCCCGGGGGAAAAACTGTTTTTT
-	TRBJ2-3	TRBV5-1	few	CASSPQRASSTDTQYF	TGCGCCAGCAGCCCGCAAAGAGCTTCTAGCACAGATACGCAGTATTTT
TRBD1	TRBJ1-2	TRBV18	few	CASSLQGPHTF	TGTGCCAGCTCACTACAGGGGCCTCACACCTTC
-	TRBJ1-5	TRBV7-9	few	CASSSYNQPQHF	TGTGCCAGCAGCTCTTACAATCAGCCCCAGCATTTT
TRBD2	TRBJ2-5	TRBV5-1	many	CASSLGLADSQETQYF	TGCGCCAGCAGCTTGGGGCTAGCGGATTCGCAAGAGACCCAGTACTTC
TRBD2	TRBJ2-7	TRBV6-2/TRBV6-3	-	CASSTTSGGHHYEQYF	TGTGCCAGCAGTACGACTAGCGGGGGACACCACTACGAGCAGTACTTC
TRBD1	TRBJ2-1	TRBV7-8	many	CASSLLDRGPMYNEQFF	TGTGCCAGCAGCTTATTAGACAGGGGGCCAATGTACAATGAGCAGTTCTTC